This TCR beta chain was recovered during a study of early T cells in non-severe SARS-CoV-2 infection. TCRdb re-derived calls from the 5' RACE reads in MiXCR, one entry per CDR3 protein. The sample has 55,000 to 75,000 distinct CDR3 sequences, 6% to 8.5% seen once. This TCR came from an adult who was a healthcare worker with PCR-confirmed SARS-CoV-2 infection or an uninfected control (not recorded which). Sequences were obtained from whole blood.

The CDR3: CASSGPGGGMNTEAFF. DNA of the CDR3: TGTGCCAGCAGCGGTCCCGGGGGGGGTATGAACACTGAAGCTTTCTTT. The chain links TRBV12-3 or TRBV12-4 to TRBJ1-1; D perhaps matches TRBD1 (5 bases). V lost 6 bases, J lost 0 bases, and 17 bases lay in between. The CDR3 contains 16 residues.